This T cell receptor beta chain originates from a study of T cell repertoires in cytomegalovirus infection. Across the study: Recently identified HLA-C-restricted CMV epitopes and well-studied HLA-B-restricted CMV epitopes were used by the study.

TCRdb reprocessed the reads via MiXCR and lists one record per CDR3 protein. The profile shows 450,000 to 650,000 distinct CDR3 sequences, roughly 42% of them singletons. This clonotype was picked up many times. Its specificity is unknown. This CDR3 comprises 16 residues. The germline V gene encodes CDR1 SGHTA and CDR2 FQGNSA. The V segment lost 4 bases and the J segment 6 bases; nucleotides outside the gene matches: 6. The sequence came from a human donor in good health (CMV status not recorded). Some clones in this sample may be carry-over from other donors' samples. The sequences come from cultured PBMCs, collected from culture after CMV antigen stimulation. The rearrangement joins TRBV7-2 to TRBJ2-1, with TRBD2 matching 13 bases. This CDR3 reads CASSSQTSGGSNEQFF. CDR3 bases: TGTGCCAGCAGCTCCCAGACTAGCGGGGGGAGCAATGAGCAGTTCTTC. Looking up the rest from reference TRBV7-2 and TRBJ2-1 gives the full variable domain: GAGVSQSPSNKVTEKGKDVELRCDPISGHTALYWYRQSLGQGLEFLIYFQGNSAPDKSGLPSDRFSAERTGGSVSTLTIQRTQQEDSAVYLCASSSQTSGGSNEQFFGPGTRLTVL.